These 7 T cell receptor beta chains came from one sample sequenced in a study of blood T cell repertoires in COVID-19. The table came from immunoSEQ multiplex PCR; TCRdb's copy has only in-frame clones and leaves some out. The data show about 69,000 clones, with about nine tenths seen just once and less than 2.5% held by the top ten. Sample: peripheral blood. The receptors derive from a man aged 25 to 40 with acute or convalescent COVID-19.

The chain has TRBV7-2 and TRBJ1-3; D unresolved. Germline V CDR1 and CDR2: SGHTA, FQGNSA. Trimming took 2 bases from V and 13 from J, leaving 15 bases between them. CDR3 size: 13 residues. The CDR3 here is CASSLQSGSVIYF. In DNA form, the CDR3 reads TGTGCCAGCAGCTTACAGAGCGGGAGCGTAATATATTTT. The entire variable domain, with the rest obtained from reference TRBV7-2 and TRBJ1-3, is as follows: GAGVSQSPSNKVTEKGKDVELRCDPISGHTALYWYRQSLGQGLEFLIYFQGNSAPDKSGLPSDRFSAERTGGSVSTLTIQRTQQEDSAVYLCASSLQSGSVIYFGEGSWLTVV.

The rearrangement links TRBV30 to TRBJ2-3; 8 bases agree with TRBD1. Germline trimming cut 2 bases from V and 3 bases from J; bases unmatched to any gene: 10. The CDR3 covers 16 residues. Germline V lookup: CDR1 GTSNPN, CDR2 SVGIG (reference sequence). The CDR3, as DNA: TGTGCCTGGAGTCGAGCCCAGGGGGCAGGGACAGATACGCAGTATTTT. Translated: CAWSRAQGAGTDTQYF.

A few counts support this clone. The V and J genes are TRBV4-1 and TRBJ2-1; TRBD2 matches at 9 bases. The CDR3 is 20 amino acids. J was trimmed by 4 bases and V by 1 base; bases with no gene match: 17. Looked up from germline, CDR1 is MGHRA and CDR2 is YSYEKL. For the CDR3, the DNA is TGCGCCAGCAGCCAAGGAATTCTTCGGAGGGTAGCGGGGGCGTACAATGAGCAGTTCTTC. Its translation is CASSQGILRRVAGAYNEQFF.

This chain links TRBV18 with TRBJ1-5; maybe TRBD1 (5 bases). Germline V gene sequence: CDR1 KGHSH, CDR2 LQKENI. Trimming took off 5 bases at V and 4 bases at J, with 9 bases between the two ends. This CDR3 spans 13 amino acids. CDR3 sequence: CASSWGENQPQHF. The CDR3 region has the DNA TGTGCCAGCTCATGGGGGGAAAATCAGCCCCAGCATTTT.

The rearrangement links TRBV9 to TRBJ1-3; TRBD1 aligns across 7 bases. The germline CDR1 and CDR2 sequences are SGDLS and YYNGEE. This CDR3 is built from 14 residues. V gave up 0 bases and J gave up 4 bases; unmatched junction bases: 1. The CDR3 region is CASSVEGQGNTIYF. DNA for the CDR3: TGTGCCAGCAGCGTAGAGGGACAGGGAAACACCATATATTTT. The full variable domain, completed using reference TRBV9 and TRBJ1-3, is DSGVTQTPKHLITATGQRVTLRCSPRSGDLSVYWYQQSLDQGLQFLIQYYNGEERAKGNILERFSAQQFPDLHSELNLSSLELGDSALYFCASSVEGQGNTIYFGEGSWLTVV.

This clone was observed a single time. The chain is built from TRBV20-1 and TRBJ1-1; D not resolved. The germline V and J ends were trimmed by 3 bases and 1 base, with 9 bases remaining between them. Germline assignment: CDR1 DFQATT and CDR2 SNEGSKA (reference sequence). This CDR3 region has 13 residues. Here the CDR3 reads CSASTSRNTEAFF. CDR3 nucleotide sequence: TGCAGTGCTAGTACATCAAGGAACACTGAAGCTTTCTTT.

The gene calls are TRBV15 and TRBJ2-5; 7 bases map to TRBD2. J lost 5 bases, V lost 1 base, and 10 bases had no gene match. CDR3 length: 16 residues. Germline-derived CDR1 and CDR2 are LNHNV and YYDKDF (reference sequence). CDR3 sequence: CATSRARSGRAETQYF. As DNA, the CDR3 is TGTGCCACCAGCAGAGCAAGAAGTGGGAGGGCCGAGACCCAGTACTTC.